This T cell receptor beta chain derives from a study of T cell repertoires in cytomegalovirus infection. Study-level information: Public TCR beta signatures were indicative of both CMV infection and a matching HLA type.

The CDR3 contains 16 residues. With V trimmed by 8 bases and J by 1 base, 6 bases remained unmatched. Germline V gene lookup returns CDR1 ENHRY and CDR2 SYGVKD. TCRdb itself ran the reads through MiXCR, one entry per CDR3 protein. The table has about 160,000 distinct CDR3 sequences, more than 15% seen once. Sequencing was performed on CD8+ T cells from PBMCs. This chain uses TRBV10-3 with TRBJ2-7, with 15 bases lining up with TRBD2. This clonotype originated in a human donor in good health (CMV status not recorded). Some clones in this sample may be carry-over from other donors' samples. CDR3 loop: CAIGLAGGLSSYEQYF. DNA of the CDR3: TGTGCCATCGGACTAGCGGGAGGGCTTAGTTCCTACGAGCAGTACTTC.